What follows is one T cell receptor (beta chain) and its context. This sample is drawn from a study of neoadjuvant anti-PD-1 for oral cavity cancer. Measured with immunoSEQ multiplex PCR; TCRdb has only the in-frame clones, and not every one. The sample holds 13,000 to 15,000 clones, roughly three fifths seen once. The sample consisted of PBMCs, taken before nivolumab (anti-PD-1) treatment. The TCR sequence derives from a person between 40 and 85 years old with oral cavity squamous cell carcinoma.

CDR3 sequence (DNA): TGTGCCAGCAGTGAGGGAGGGCCCAACTCTGGAAACACCATATATTTT. Its protein is CASSEGGPNSGNTIYF. The V call is TRBV2, the J call TRBJ1-3; D call uncertain. Germline V gene sequence: CDR1 SNHLY, CDR2 FYNNEI. The CDR3 totals 16 residues. Deletions cut 3 bases from V and 0 bases from J, with 12 bases between.